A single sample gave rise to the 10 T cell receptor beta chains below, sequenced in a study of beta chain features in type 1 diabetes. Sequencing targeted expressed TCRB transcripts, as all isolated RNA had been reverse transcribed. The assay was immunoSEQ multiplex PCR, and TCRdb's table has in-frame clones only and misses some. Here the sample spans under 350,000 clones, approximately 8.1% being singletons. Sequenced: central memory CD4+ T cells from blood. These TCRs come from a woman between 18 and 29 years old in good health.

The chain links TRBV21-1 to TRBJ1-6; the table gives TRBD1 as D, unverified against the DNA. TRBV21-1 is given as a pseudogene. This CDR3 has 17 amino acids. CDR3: CASSKAAPTAYNSPLHF. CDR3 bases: TGTGCCAGCAGCAAAGCGGCCCCGACAGCCTATAATTCACCCCTCCACTTT.

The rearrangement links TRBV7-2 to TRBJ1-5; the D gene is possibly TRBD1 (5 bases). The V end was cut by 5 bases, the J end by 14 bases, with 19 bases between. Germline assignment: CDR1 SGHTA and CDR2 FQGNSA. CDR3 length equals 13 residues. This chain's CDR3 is CASSQEGGREEHF. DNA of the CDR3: TGTGCCAGCAGCCAAGAGGGTGGCAGGGAGGAGCATTTT.

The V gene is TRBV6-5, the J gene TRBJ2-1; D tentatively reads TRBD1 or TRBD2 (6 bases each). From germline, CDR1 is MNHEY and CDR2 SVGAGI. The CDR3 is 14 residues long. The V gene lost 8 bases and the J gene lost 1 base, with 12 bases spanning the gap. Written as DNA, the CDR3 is TGTGCCAGCTGGAAAGGGGGGTCCTACAATGAGCAGTTCTTC. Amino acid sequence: CASWKGGSYNEQFF.

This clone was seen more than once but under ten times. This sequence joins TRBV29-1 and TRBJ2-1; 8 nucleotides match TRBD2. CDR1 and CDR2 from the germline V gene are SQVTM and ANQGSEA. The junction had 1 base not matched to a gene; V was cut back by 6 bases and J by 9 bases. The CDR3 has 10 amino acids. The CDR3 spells CSVREGEQFF. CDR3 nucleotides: TGCAGCGTACGGGAGGGTGAGCAGTTCTTC.

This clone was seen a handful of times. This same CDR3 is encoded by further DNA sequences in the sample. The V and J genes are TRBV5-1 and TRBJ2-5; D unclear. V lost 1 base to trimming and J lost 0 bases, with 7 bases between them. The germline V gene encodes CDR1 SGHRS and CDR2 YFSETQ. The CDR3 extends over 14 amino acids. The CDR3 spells CASSLLPDQETQYF. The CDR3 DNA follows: TGCGCCAGCAGCTTGTTGCCAGACCAAGAGACCCAGTACTTC.

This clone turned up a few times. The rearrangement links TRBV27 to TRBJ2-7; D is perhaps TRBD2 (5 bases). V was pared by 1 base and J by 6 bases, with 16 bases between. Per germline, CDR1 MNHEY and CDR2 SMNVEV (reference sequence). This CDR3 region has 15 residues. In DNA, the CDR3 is TGTGCCAGCAGTTTATTAGGGCCCGCCCGGGGCGAGCAGTACTTC. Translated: CASSLLGPARGEQYF.

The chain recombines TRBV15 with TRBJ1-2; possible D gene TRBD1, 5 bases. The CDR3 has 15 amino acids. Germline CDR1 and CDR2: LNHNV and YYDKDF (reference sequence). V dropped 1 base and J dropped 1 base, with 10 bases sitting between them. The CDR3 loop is CATSRVGGGNYGYTF. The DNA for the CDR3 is TGTGCCACCAGCAGAGTCGGGGGAGGTAACTATGGCTACACCTTC.

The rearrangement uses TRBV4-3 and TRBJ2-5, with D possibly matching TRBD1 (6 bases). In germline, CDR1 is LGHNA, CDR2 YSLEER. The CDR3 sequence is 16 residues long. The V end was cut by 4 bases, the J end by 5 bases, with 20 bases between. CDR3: CASSRETGGEGETQYF. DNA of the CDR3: TGCGCCAGCAGCCGGGAGACAGGAGGCGAAGGGGAGACCCAGTACTTC.

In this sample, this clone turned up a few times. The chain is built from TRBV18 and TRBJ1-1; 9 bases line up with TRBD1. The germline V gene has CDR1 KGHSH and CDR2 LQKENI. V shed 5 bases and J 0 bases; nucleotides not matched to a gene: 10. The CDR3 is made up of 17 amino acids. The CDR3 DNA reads TGTGCCAGCTCATCCACAGGGGGCCGCGTGATGAACACTGAAGCTTTCTTT. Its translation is CASSSTGGRVMNTEAFF.

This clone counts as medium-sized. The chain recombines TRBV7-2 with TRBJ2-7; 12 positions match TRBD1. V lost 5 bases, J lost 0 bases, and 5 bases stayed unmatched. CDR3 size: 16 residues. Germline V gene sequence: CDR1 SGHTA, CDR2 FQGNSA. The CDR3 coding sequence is TGTGCCAGCAGCCCCGGGACAGGGGGCCCCTCCTACGAGCAGTACGTC. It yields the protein CASSPGTGGPSYEQYV.